The rows below give T cell receptor beta chains drawn from one sample of a study of shared clonotypes between healthy human individuals. The assay was immunoSEQ multiplex PCR, and TCRdb's table has in-frame clones only and misses some. The profile shows more than 550,000 clones, approximately 72% of them singletons. The sample taken for sequencing was memory CD4+ T cells sorted from blood. These receptor sequences come from a woman in her 30s in good health. Both conserved end residues are part of each CDR3. The D gene is left open where the match is weak. Clone size is stated in some rows and not others, as once, few, many or a class when expanded.

TRBJ2-5	NA	NA	TRBV6-1	CASFDRNQETQYF	TGTGCCAGCTTCGACAGAAACCAAGAGACCCAGTACTTC
TRBJ2-5	NA	NA	TRBV5-4	CASSLVSEETQYF	TGTGCCAGCAGCTTGGTTAGTGAAGAGACCCAGTACTTC
TRBJ2-5	TRBD1	NA	TRBV19	CASSIAAGGLLLDQYF	TGTGCCAGTAGTATAGCGGCAGGGGGCCTCCTTCTCGACCAGTACTTC
TRBJ2-1	TRBD2	NA	TRBV2	CATQAGAYNEQFF	TGTGCCACCCAAGCGGGAGCCTACAATGAGCAGTTCTTC
TRBJ1-5	NA	once	TRBV10-1	CASSRTGNQPQHF	TGCGCCAGCAGCCGGACGGGCAATCAGCCCCAGCATTTT
TRBJ2-7	TRBD2	NA	TRBV7-2	CASSLTSGREQYF	TGTGCCAGCAGCTTAACTAGCGGGAGGGAGCAGTACTTC
TRBJ2-7	TRBD2	NA	TRBV9	CASSVGLAGVYEQYF	TGTGCCAGCAGCGTAGGACTAGCGGGAGTTTACGAGCAGTACTTC
TRBJ1-1	TRBD1	NA	TRBV10-3	CAISERTGTGSSEAFF	TGTGCCATCAGTGAGCGAACCGGGACAGGCAGTTCTGAAGCTTTCTTT
TRBJ2-7	NA	few	TRBV18	CASSPGFEQYF	TGTGCCAGCTCACCGGGGTTCGAGCAGTACTTC
TRBJ2-7	NA	NA	TRBV29-1	CSVQWGVGREQYF	TGCAGCGTCCAATGGGGGGTAGGAAGGGAGCAGTACTTC
TRBJ2-5	NA	NA	TRBV2	CASMRELVGSETQYF	TGTGCCAGCATGAGGGAGCTAGTAGGTTCAGAGACCCAGTACTTC
TRBJ1-1	NA	few	TRBV28	CASSRTGTEAFF	TGTGCCAGCAGTAGGACTGGCACTGAAGCTTTCTTT
TRBJ2-5	NA	NA	TRBV5-1	CASSPEGGRYQETQYF	TGCGCCAGCAGCCCCGAGGGGGGCAGATATCAAGAGACCCAGTACTTC
TRBJ2-3	TRBD1	NA	TRBV5-1	CASSLGTGGDTQYF	TGCGCCAGCAGCCTCGGGACAGGGGGGGATACGCAGTATTTT
TRBJ1-4	TRBD1	NA	TRBV2	CASSEMGTATNEKLFF	TGTGCCAGCAGTGAAATGGGGACAGCAACTAATGAAAAACTGTTTTTT
TRBJ1-5	TRBD1	few	TRBV7-9	CASSQTGSVTQPQHF	TGTGCCAGCAGCCAGACAGGGTCGGTCACCCAGCCCCAGCATTTT
TRBJ1-2	NA	NA	TRBV9	CASSRGSNRAFGYTF	TGTGCCAGCAGTCGGGGATCGAACAGGGCTTTTGGCTACACCTTC
TRBJ2-3	NA	NA	TRBV5-1	CASSPGTLTDTQYF	TGCGCCAGCAGCCCAGGGACACTCACAGATACGCAGTATTTT
TRBJ2-2	NA	NA	TRBV2	CASRTRTNTGELFF	TGTGCCAGCAGGACTAGAACGAACACCGGGGAGCTGTTTTTT
TRBJ1-5	NA	NA	TRBV7-9	CASSLLGQNQPQHF	TGTGCCAGCAGCCTATTGGGACAAAATCAGCCCCAGCATTTT
TRBJ2-5	NA	NA	TRBV5-1	CASSLVPGGTETQYF	TGCGCCAGCAGCTTGGTTCCAGGGGGGACAGAGACCCAGTACTTC
TRBJ2-2	NA	NA	TRBV2	CASSEKGLGVGELFF	TGTGCCAGCAGTGAAAAGGGACTTGGGGTCGGGGAGCTGTTTTTT
TRBJ1-2	NA	NA	TRBV19	CASSQSAYGYTF	TGTGCCAGTAGTCAGTCCGCCTATGGCTACACCTTC
TRBJ2-6	NA	NA	TRBV7-2	CASSLVSRAGANVLTF	TGTGCCAGCAGCTTAGTATCGAGGGCTGGGGCCAACGTCCTGACTTTC
TRBJ2-5	NA	NA	TRBV27	CASSLEAGYQETQYF	TGTGCCAGCAGTTTAGAGGCGGGGTACCAAGAGACCCAGTACTTC